This paragraph covers one TCR beta chain sequence. The data belong to a study of technical replicates of blood from a handful of donors. Here immunoSEQ multiplex PCR was the method, and the copy in TCRdb shows in-frame clones only, minus some. The repertoire holds 50,000 to 70,000 clones, around 96% seen once, with about 3% in the top ten. Germline V gene data show CDR1 as LGHNA and CDR2 as YNFKEQ. V was trimmed by 0 bases and J by 0 bases, leaving 11 bases between them. The CDR3 has 16 residues. Sequencing was performed on PBMCs. This TCR was sampled from a human donor in good health. Some clones in this sample may be carry-over from other donors' samples. The chain carries TRBV4-2 and TRBJ1-2; D uncertain. The CDR3 sequence is CASSQEWRQANYGYTF. The DNA for the CDR3 is TGTGCCAGCAGCCAAGAGTGGCGGCAAGCTAACTATGGCTACACCTTC.